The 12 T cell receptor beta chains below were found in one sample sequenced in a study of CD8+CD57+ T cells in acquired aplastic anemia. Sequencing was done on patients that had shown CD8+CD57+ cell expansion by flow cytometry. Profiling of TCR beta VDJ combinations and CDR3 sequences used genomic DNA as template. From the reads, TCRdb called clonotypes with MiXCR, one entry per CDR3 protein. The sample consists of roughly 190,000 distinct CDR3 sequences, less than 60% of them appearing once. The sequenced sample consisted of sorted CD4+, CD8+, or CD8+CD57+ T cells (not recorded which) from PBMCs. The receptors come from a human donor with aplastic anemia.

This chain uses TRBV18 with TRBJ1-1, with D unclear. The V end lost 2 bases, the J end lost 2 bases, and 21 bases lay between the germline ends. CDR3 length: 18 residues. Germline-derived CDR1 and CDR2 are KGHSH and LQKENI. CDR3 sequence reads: CASSPYSRLSRANTEAFF. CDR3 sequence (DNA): TGTGCCAGCTCACCATATTCCCGGTTGAGCCGGGCCAACACTGAAGCTTTCTTT.

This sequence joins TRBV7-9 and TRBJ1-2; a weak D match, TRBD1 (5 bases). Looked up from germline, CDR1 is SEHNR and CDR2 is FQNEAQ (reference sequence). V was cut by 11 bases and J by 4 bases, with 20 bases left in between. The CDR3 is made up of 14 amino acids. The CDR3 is CAHGGEEGIYGYTF. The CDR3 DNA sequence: TGTGCCCACGGGGGGGAGGAAGGGATCTATGGCTACACCTTC.

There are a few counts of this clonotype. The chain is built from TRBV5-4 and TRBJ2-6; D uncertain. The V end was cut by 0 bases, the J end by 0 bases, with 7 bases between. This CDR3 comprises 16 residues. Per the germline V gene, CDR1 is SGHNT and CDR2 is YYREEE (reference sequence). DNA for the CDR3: TGTGCCAGCAGCTTGGGGGGTCTCTCTGGGGCCAACGTCCTGACTTTC. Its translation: CASSLGGLSGANVLTF.

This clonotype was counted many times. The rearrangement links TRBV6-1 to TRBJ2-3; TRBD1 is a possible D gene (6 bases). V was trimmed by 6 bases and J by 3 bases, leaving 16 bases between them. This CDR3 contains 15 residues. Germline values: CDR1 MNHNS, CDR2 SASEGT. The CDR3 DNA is TGTGCCAGCAGCAGAAAACAGGGTATTACAGATACGCAGTATTTT. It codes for CASSRKQGITDTQYF.

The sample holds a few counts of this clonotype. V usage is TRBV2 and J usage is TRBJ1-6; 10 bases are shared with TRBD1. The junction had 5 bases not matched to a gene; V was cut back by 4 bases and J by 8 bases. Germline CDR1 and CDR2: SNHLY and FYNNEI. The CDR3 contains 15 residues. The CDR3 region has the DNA TGTGCCAGCAGTGTGACAGGGGGCAGGGATTCACCCCTCCACTTT. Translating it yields CASSVTGGRDSPLHF. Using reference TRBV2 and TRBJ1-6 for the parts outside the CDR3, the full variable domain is EPEVTQTPSHQVTQMGQEVILRCVPISNHLYFYWYRQILGQKVEFLVSFYNNEISEKSEIFDDQFSVERPDGSNFTLKIRSTKLEDSAMYFCASSVTGGRDSPLHFGNGTRLTVT.

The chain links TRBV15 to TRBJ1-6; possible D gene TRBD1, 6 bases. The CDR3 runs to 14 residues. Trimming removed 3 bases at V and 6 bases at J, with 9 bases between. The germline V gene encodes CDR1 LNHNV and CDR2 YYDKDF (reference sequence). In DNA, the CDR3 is TGTGCCACCAGCAGCAGGGGCGGTAATTCACCCCTCCACTTT. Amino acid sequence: CATSSRGGNSPLHF.

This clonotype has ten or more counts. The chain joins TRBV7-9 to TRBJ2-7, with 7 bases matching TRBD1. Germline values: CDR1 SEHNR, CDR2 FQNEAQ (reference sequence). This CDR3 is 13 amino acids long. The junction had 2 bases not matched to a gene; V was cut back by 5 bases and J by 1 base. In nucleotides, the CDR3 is TGTGCCAGCAGCGGGGGACAGTCCTACGAGCAGTACTTC. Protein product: CASSGGQSYEQYF.

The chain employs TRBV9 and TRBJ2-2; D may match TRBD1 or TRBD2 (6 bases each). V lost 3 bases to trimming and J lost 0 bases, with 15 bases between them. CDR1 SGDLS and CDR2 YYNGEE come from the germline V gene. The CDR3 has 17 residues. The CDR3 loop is CASSAPRGAANTGELFF. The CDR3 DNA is TGTGCCAGCAGCGCCCCAAGGGGGGCAGCGAACACCGGGGAGCTGTTTTTT.

CDR3 bases: TGCGCCAGCAGCTTCGGACTAGCGGTCTGGAATGAGCAGTTCTTC. It is translated as CASSFGLAVWNEQFF. The chain has TRBV4-1 and TRBJ2-1; 10 bases line up with TRBD2. CDR3 length: 15 amino acids. Germline V gene sequence: CDR1 MGHRA, CDR2 YSYEKL. V dropped 5 bases and J dropped 7; count of bases not matched to a gene: 8.

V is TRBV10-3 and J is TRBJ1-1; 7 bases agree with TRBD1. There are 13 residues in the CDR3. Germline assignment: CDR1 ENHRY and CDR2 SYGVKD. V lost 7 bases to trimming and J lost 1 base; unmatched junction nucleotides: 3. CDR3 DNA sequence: TGTGCCATCATAGACAGGGAGAACACTGAAGCTTTCTTT. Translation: CAIIDRENTEAFF.

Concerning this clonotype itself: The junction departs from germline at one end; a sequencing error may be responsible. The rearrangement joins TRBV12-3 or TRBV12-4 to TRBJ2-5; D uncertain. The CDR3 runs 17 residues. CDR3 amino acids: CASSESPGRARQETRYF. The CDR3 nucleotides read TGTGCCAGCAGTGAGAGCCCCGGACGAGCACGCCAAGAGACCCGGTACTTC.

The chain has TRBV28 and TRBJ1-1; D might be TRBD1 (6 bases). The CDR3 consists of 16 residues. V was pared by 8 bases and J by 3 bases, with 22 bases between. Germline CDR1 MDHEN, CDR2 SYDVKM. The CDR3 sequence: CASFPGHNQDYTEAFF. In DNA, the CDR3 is TGTGCCAGCTTCCCGGGACACAACCAGGATTACACTGAAGCTTTCTTT. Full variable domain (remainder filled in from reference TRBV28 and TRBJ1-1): DVKVTQSSRYLVKRTGEKVFLECVQDMDHENMFWYRQDPGLGLRLIYFSYDVKMKEKGDIPEGYSVSREKKERFSLILESASTNQTSMYLCASFPGHNQDYTEAFFGQGTRLTVV.